The 2 T cell receptor beta chains below all came from one sample that was sequenced in a study of CD8+ T cells in alopecia areata. RNA was isolated and reverse transcribed to cDNA, the sequencing template. This table comes from immunoSEQ multiplex PCR, and its TCRdb copy is limited to in-frame clones, with some not included. The data show about 19,000 clones, with about 70% seen just once and around 5.8% held by the top ten. Specimens obtained from alopecia areata patients comprised lesional scalp punch biopsies and peripheral blood. The source material was skin, sampled at week 0. All receptors come from a human donor with alopecia areata.

The J gene is TRBJ2-2, the V gene TRBV5-8, with D possibly TRBD2 on 7 matching bases. This CDR3 comprises 15 residues. V lost 1 base, J lost 4 bases, and 11 bases lay in between. Germline CDR1 and CDR2: SGHTS and YDEGEE. In nucleotides, the CDR3 is TGTGCCAGCAGCTTGAGGGGGGGGGTCACCGGGGAGCTGTTTTTT. Amino acid sequence: CASSLRGGVTGELFF.

This chain links TRBV6-1 with TRBJ1-1; D unclear. V lost 10 bases to trimming and J lost 2 bases, with 14 bases between them. Germline values: CDR1 MNHNS, CDR2 SASEGT. This CDR3 region has 13 residues. CDR3 in DNA: TGTGCCATCTGCTTCTCAGAAAACACTGAAGCTTTCTTT. It codes for CAICFSENTEAFF.